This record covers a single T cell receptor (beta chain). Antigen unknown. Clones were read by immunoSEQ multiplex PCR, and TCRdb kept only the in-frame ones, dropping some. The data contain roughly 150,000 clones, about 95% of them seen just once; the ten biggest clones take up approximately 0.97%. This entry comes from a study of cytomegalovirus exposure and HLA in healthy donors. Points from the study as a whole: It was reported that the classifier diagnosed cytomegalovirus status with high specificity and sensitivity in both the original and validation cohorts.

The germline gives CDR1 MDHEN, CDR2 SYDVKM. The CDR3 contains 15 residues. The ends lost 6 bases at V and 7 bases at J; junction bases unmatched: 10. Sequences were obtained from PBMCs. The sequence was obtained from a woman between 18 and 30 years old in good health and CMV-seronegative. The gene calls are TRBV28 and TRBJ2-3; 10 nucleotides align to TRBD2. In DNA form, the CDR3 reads TGTGCCAGCAGCCAGCGGGGGGGTTCCCTATATACGCAGTATTTT. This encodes CASSQRGGSLYTQYF. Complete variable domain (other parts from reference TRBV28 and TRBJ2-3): DVKVTQSSRYLVKRTGEKVFLECVQDMDHENMFWYRQDPGLGLRLIYFSYDVKMKEKGDIPEGYSVSREKKERFSLILESASTNQTSMYLCASSQRGGSLYTQYFGPGTRLTVL.